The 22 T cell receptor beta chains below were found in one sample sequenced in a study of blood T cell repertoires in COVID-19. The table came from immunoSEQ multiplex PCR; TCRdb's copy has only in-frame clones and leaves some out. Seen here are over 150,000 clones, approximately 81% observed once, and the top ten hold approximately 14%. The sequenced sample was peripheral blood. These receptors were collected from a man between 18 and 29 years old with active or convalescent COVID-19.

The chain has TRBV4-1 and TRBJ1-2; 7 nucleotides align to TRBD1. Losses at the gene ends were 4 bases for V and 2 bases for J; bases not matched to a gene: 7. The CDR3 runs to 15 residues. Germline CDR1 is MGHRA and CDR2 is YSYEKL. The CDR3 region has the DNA TGCGCCAGCAGCCGCCGGGACAGCGAAAACTATGGCTACACCTTC. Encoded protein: CASSRRDSENYGYTF.

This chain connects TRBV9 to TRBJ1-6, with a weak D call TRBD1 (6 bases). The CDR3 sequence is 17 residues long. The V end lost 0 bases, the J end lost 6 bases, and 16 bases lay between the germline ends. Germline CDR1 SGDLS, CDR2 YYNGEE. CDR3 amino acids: CASSVGAGVRINSPLHF. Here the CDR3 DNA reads TGTGCCAGCAGCGTAGGGGCAGGGGTCCGCATTAATTCACCCCTCCACTTT.

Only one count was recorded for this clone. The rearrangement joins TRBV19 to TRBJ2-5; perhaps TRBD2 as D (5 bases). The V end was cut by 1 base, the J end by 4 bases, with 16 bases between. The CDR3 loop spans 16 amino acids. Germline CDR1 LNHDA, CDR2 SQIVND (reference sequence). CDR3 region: CASSIGLQARGETQYF. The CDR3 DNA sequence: TGTGCCAGTAGTATAGGTCTGCAGGCACGGGGAGAGACCCAGTACTTC.

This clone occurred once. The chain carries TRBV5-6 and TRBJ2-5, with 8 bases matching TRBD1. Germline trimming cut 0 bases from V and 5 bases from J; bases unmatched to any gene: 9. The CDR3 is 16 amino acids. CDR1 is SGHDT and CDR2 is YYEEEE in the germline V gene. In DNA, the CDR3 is TGTGCCAGCAGCTTGGATTCCAGGGGGCTATGGGAGACCCAGTACTTC. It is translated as CASSLDSRGLWETQYF. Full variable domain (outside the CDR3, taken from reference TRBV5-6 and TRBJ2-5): DAGVTQSPTHLIKTRGQQVTLRCSPKSGHDTVSWYQQALGQGPQFIFQYYEEEERQRGNFPDRFSGHQFPNYSSELNVNALLLGDSALYLCASSLDSRGLWETQYFGPGTRLLVL.

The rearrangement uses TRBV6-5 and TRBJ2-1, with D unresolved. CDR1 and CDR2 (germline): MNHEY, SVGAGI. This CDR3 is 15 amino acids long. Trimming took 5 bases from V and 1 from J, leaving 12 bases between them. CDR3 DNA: TGTGCCAGCAGTACCCAGGCTTTATCCTACAATGAGCAGTTCTTC. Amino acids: CASSTQALSYNEQFF.

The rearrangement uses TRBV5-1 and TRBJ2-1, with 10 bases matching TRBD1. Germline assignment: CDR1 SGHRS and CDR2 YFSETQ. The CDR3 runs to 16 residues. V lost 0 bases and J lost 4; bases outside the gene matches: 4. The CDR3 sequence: CASSLGQGAKYNEQFF. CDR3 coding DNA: TGCGCCAGCAGCTTGGGACAGGGGGCGAAGTACAATGAGCAGTTCTTC.

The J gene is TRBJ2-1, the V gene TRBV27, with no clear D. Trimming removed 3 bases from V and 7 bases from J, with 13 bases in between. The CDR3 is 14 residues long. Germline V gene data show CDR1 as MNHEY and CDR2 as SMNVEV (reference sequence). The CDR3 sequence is CASSLSLPWNEQFF. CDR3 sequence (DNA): TGTGCCAGCAGTTTGTCACTTCCTTGGAATGAGCAGTTCTTC.

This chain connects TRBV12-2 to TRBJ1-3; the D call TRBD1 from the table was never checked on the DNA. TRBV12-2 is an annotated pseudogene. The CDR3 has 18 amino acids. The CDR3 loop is CASRLARGQGPSGNTIYF. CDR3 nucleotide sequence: TGTGCAAGTCGCTTAGCGAGGGGGCAAGGTCCCTCTGGAAACACCATATATTTT.

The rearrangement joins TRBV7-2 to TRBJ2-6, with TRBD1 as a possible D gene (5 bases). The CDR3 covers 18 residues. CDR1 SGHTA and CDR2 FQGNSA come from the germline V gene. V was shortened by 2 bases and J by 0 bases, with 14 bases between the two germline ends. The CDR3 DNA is TGTGCCAGCAGCTTATTCCCCCAGGGAAACTCTGGGGCCAACGTCCTGACTTTC. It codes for CASSLFPQGNSGANVLTF.

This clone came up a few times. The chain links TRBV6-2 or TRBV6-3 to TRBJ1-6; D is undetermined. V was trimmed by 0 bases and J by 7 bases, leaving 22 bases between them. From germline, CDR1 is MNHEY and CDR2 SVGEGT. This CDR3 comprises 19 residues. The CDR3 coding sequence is TGTGCCAGCAGTTACTCGATACCCTTGGCAGGATGGTTCAATTCACCCCTCCACTTT. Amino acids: CASSYSIPLAGWFNSPLHF.

CDR3 nucleotide sequence: TGTGCCAGCAGCTATGGGGGGACGGTGGCTGGAAACACCATATATTTT. Its translation: CASSYGGTVAGNTIYF. The chain is built from TRBV7-8 and TRBJ1-3; the D gene is possibly TRBD1 (5 bases). This CDR3 region has 16 residues. Germline V gene sequence: CDR1 SGHVS, CDR2 FQNEAQ. V was cut by 4 bases and J by 2 bases, with 15 bases left in between.

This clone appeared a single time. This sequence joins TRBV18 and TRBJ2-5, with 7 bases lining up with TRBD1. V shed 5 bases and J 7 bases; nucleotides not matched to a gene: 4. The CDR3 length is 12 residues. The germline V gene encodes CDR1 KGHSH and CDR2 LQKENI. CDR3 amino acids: CASSDRVGTQYF. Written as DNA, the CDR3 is TGTGCCAGCTCAGACAGGGTAGGGACCCAGTACTTC.

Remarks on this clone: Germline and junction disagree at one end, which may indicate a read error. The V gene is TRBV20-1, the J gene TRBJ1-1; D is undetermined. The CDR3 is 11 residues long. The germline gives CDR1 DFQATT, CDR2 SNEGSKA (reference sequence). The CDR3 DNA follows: TGCAGTGCTAGGGGTCAGCCCAGCGTTCTCTTT. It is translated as CSARGQPSVLF.

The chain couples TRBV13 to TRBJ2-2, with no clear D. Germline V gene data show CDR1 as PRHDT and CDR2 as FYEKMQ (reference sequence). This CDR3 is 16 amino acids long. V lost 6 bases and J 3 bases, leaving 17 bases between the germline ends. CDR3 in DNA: TGTGCCAGCAGTTATTACAGTAATTCTCACACCGGGGAGCTGTTTTTT. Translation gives CASSYYSNSHTGELFF.

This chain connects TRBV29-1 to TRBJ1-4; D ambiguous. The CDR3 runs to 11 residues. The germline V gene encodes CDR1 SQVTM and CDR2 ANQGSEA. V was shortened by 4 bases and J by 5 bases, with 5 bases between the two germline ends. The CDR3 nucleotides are TGCAGCGTTGCCCTAAATGAAAAACTGTTTTTT. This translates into CSVALNEKLFF.

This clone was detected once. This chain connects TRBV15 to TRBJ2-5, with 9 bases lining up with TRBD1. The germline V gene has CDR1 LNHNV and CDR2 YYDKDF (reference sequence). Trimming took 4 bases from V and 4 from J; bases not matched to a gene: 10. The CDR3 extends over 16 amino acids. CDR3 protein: CATSTLNRGLRETQYF. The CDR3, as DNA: TGTGCCACCAGCACCTTAAACAGGGGGCTTCGAGAGACCCAGTACTTC.

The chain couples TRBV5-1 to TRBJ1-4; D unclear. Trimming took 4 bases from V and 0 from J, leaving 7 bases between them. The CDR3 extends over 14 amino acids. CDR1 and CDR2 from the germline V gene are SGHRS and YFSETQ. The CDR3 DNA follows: TGCGCCAGCAGCAAGGGAGCAACTAATGAAAAACTGTTTTTT. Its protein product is CASSKGATNEKLFF.

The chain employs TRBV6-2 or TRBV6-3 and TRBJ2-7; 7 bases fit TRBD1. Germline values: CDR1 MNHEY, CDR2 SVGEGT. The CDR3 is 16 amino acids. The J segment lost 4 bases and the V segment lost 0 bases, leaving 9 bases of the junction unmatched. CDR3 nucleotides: TGTGCCAGCAGTTACTCGGGACAGTTAGGAGCTTACGAGCAGTACTTC. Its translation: CASSYSGQLGAYEQYF.

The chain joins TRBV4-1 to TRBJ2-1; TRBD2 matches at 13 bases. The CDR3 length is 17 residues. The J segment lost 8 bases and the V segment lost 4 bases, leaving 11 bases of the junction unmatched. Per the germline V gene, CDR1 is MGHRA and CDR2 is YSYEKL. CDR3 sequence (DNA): TGCGCCAGCAGCCCTCGGACTAGCGGGAGCGGTGGGGATGAGCAGTTCTTC. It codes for CASSPRTSGSGGDEQFF.

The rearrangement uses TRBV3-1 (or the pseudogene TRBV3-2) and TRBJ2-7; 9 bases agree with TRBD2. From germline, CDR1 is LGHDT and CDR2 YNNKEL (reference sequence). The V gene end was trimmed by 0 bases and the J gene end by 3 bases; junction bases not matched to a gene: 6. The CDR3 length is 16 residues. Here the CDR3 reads CASSQDRSGRFYEQYF. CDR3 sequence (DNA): TGTGCCAGCAGCCAAGATCGTAGCGGGAGATTCTACGAGCAGTACTTC.

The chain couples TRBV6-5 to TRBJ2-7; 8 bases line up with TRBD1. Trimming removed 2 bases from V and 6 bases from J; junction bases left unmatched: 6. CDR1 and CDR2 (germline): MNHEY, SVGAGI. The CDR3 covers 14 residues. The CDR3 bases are TGTGCCAGCAGTTACACCGGACAGGGTAGCGAGCAGTACTTC. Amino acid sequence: CASSYTGQGSEQYF.

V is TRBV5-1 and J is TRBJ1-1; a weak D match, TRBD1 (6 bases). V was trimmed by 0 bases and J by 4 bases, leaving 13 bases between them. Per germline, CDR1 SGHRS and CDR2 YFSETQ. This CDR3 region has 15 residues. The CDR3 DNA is TGCGCCAGCAGCTTGGTACTGGGGGCGAGCACTGAAGCTTTCTTT. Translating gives CASSLVLGASTEAFF.